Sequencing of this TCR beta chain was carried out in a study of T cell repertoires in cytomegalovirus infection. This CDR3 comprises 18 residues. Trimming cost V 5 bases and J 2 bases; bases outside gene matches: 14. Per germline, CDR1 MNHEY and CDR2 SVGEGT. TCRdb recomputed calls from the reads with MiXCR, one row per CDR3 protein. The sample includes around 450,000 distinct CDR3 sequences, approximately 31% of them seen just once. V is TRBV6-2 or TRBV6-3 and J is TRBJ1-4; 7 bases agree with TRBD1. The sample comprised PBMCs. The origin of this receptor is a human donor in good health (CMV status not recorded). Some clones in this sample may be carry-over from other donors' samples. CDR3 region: CASSERTGAVQTNEKLFF. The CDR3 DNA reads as TGTGCCAGCAGTGAACGTACAGGGGCCGTGCAGACTAATGAAAAACTGTTTTTT.